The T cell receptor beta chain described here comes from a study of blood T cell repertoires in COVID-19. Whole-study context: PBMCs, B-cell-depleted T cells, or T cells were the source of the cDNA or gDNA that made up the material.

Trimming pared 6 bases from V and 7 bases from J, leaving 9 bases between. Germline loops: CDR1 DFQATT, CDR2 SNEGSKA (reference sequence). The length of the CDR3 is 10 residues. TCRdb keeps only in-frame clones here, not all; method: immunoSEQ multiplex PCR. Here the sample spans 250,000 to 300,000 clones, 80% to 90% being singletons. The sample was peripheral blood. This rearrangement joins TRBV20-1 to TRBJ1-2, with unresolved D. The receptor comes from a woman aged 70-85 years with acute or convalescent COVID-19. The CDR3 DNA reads TGCAGTGCCCCCAGTCCTGGCTACACCTTC. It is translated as CSAPSPGYTF.